This is a list of T cell receptor beta chains from one sample in a study of regulatory dendritic cells for organ transplantation. These receptors are not linked to any known antigen. The protocol was immunoSEQ multiplex PCR, while the TCRdb copy is restricted to in-frame clones and leaves out a portion. The data hold 6,000 to 8,500 clones, with roughly two thirds observed a single time. Sequencing was done on a sample of memory CD4+ T cells from blood cultured with dendritic cells. The receptors come from a human donor in good health. CDR3s include the opening cysteine and the closing phenylalanine or tryptophan. The order of the fields is J gene, V gene, clone size, D gene, CDR3 DNA, CDR3 protein. D genes are given only for firm matches. Expanded clones get a size class; other rows say once, few or many, or leave the size out.

TRBJ2-1,TRBV6-1,.,TRBD1,TGTGCCAGCAGTGATGCCTACAGGGGAGTATGGAATGAGCAGTTCTTC,CASSDAYRGVWNEQFF
TRBJ2-1,TRBV2,.,.,TGTGCCAGCAGTGCGGTGTCCTACAATGAGCAGTTCTTC,CASSAVSYNEQFF
TRBJ1-2,TRBV5-1,few,.,TGCGCCAGCAGCCCAGCGGGGGTAGAGGGCTACACCTTC,CASSPAGVEGYTF
TRBJ1-3,TRBV2,medium-sized,.,TGTGCCAGCAGCCGAACCACAGGGTTCTCTGGAAACACCATATATTTT,CASSRTTGFSGNTIYF
TRBJ2-7,TRBV4-2,.,.,TGTGCCAGCAGCCAAGCTACGTACTCGAACTACGAGCAGTACTTC,CASSQATYSNYEQYF
TRBJ2-2,TRBV7-2,.,TRBD1,TGTGCCAGCAGCCCCGACAGGGTACCGGGCGGGGAGCTGTTTTTT,CASSPDRVPGGELFF
TRBJ2-1,TRBV5-4,.,TRBD2,TGTGCCAGCAGCCCTCGAGGGAGGGACAATGAGCAGTTCTTC,CASSPRGRDNEQFF
TRBJ2-1,TRBV4-2,few,TRBD2,TGTGCCAGCAGCCAGCGGCGAGGTCTAGCGGATGAGCAGTTCTTC,CASSQRRGLADEQFF
TRBJ2-7,TRBV19,.,.,TGTGCCAGTAGGATGGAGGGAGGAGGCTACGAGCAGTACTTC,CASRMEGGGYEQYF
TRBJ1-1,TRBV7-2,.,.,TGTGCCAGCAGCTTATACCAGCGAGCTTTCTTT,CASSLYQRAFF
TRBJ2-3,TRBV7-3,.,.,TGTGCCAGCAGCGAAACTAGTCGCGCAGATACGCAGTATTTT,CASSETSRADTQYF
TRBJ1-1,TRBV4-1,few,.,TGCGCCAGCAGCCAAGATAGGGGGAACACTGAAGCTTTCTTT,CASSQDRGNTEAFF
TRBJ2-5,TRBV4-2,.,TRBD2,TGTGCCAGCAGCTCGGCTAGCGGGGTCATGCAAGAGACCCAGTACTTC,CASSSASGVMQETQYF
TRBJ2-7,TRBV7-9,.,TRBD1,TGTGCCAGCAGCTTCGGGACAGGGGGCGAGCAGTACTTC,CASSFGTGGEQYF
TRBJ2-2,TRBV11-3,.,.,TGTGCCAGCAGCCCCGGTGGTTTCTCCGGGGAGCTGTTTTTT,CASSPGGFSGELFF
TRBJ1-5,TRBV7-9,.,.,TGTGCCAGCAGCTTTAGCGGTAGGGTTCAGCCCCAGCATTTT,CASSFSGRVQPQHF
TRBJ2-5,TRBV7-2,.,.,TGTGCCAGCAGTTTAATGGGCGGACGGGGAGAGACCCAGTACTTC,CASSLMGGRGETQYF
TRBJ1-5,TRBV6-5,once,.,TGTGCCGGCAGATCGAATCAGGGGAAACTCCAGCATTTT,CAGRSNQGKLQHF
TRBJ1-5,TRBV19,.,.,TGTGCCAGTAGTATCTCAGGGGTAGGTCAGCCCCAGCATTTT,CASSISGVGQPQHF
TRBJ2-5,TRBV2,.,.,TGTGCCAGCAGTGTCGCGGTCCGGGAGACCCAGTACTTC,CASSVAVRETQYF
TRBJ2-7,TRBV7-2,.,.,TGTGCCACTGGGACAAGGGCAGGGTATTACGAGCAGTACTTC,CATGTRAGYYEQYF
TRBJ2-5,TRBV7-2,.,TRBD1,TGTGCCAGCAGCCCGAGACAGGGGAGCCAGGTGGCCCAGTACTTC,CASSPRQGSQVAQYF
TRBJ2-3,TRBV7-2,few,TRBD2,TGTGCCAGCAGCTTTAGCGGGGGGGCGAGAGATACGCAGTATTTT,CASSFSGGARDTQYF
TRBJ2-5,TRBV11-2,.,TRBD2,TGTGCCAGCAGCTTAGCGGGGGGGCCGAGAGAGACCCAGTACTTC,CASSLAGGPRETQYF
TRBJ2-3,TRBV5-6,medium-sized,.,TGTGCCAGCAGCTTGGGACAAACAGATACGCAGTATTTT,CASSLGQTDTQYF
TRBJ1-5,TRBV6-6,.,.,TGTGCCAGCAGTTACTCTGGGGGGATCCAGCCCCAGCATTTT,CASSYSGGIQPQHF
TRBJ2-7,TRBV5-4,.,.,TGTGCCAGCAGCCCCCGTCCGGGGGACCCCTACGAGCAGTACTTC,CASSPRPGDPYEQYF
TRBJ2-7,TRBV5-4,large,.,TGTGCCAGCAGCTTCGACTTCCCCTCCTCCTACGAGCAGTACTTC,CASSFDFPSSYEQYF
TRBJ1-4,TRBV2,few,TRBD1,TGTGCCAGCAGGCAGGACAGGGTAGTTAATGAAAAACTGTTTTTT,CASRQDRVVNEKLFF
TRBJ2-1,TRBV11-3,.,TRBD2,TGTGCCAGCAGCTTAGACCGTAGCGGGGGCAGCTACAATGAGCAGTTCTTC,CASSLDRSGGSYNEQFF
TRBJ2-7,TRBV13,.,.,TGTGCCAGCAGCCCCCTCGGGTTGGACGAGCAGTACTTC,CASSPLGLDEQYF
TRBJ2-1,TRBV14,.,TRBD1,TGTGCCAGCAGCCTGTCCCCCGGGACAGTCTCCTACAATGAGCAGTTCTTC,CASSLSPGTVSYNEQFF